These T cell receptor beta chains were read from a single sample in a study of B cell selection in AIRE deficiency. The protocol was immunoSEQ multiplex PCR, while the TCRdb copy is restricted to in-frame clones and leaves out a portion. The repertoire holds 13,000 to 15,000 clones, about 93% seen once, with around 1% in the top ten. Sequencing was done on a sample of Tregs sorted from PBMCs. The source is a human donor with AIRE deficiency. CDR3s include the opening cysteine and the closing phenylalanine or tryptophan. The D gene is left open where the match is weak. Size is stated for part of the rows, as once, few or many counts, or as a class when the clone is expanded.

>TRBV19|NA|TRBJ1-5|TRBD1
CASSRGTGYSNQPQHF
TGTGCCAGTAGCCGCGGGACAGGGTATAGCAATCAGCCCCAGCATTTT
>TRBV7-2|NA|TRBJ2-7|TRBD2
CASSYQGSGGYEQYF
TGTGCCAGCAGCTACCAAGGCAGCGGGGGATACGAGCAGTACTTC
>TRBV6-6|NA|TRBJ1-5|NA
CASSSDRSQPQHF
TGTGCCAGCAGCTCCGATAGGAGTCAGCCCCAGCATTTT
>TRBV20-1|NA|TRBJ2-7|NA
CSARKAEEQYF
TGCAGTGCTAGAAAGGCTGAAGAGCAGTACTTC
>TRBV5-6|NA|TRBJ2-7|TRBD1
CASSHDRGASYEQYF
TGTGCCAGCAGCCACGACAGGGGAGCCTCCTACGAGCAGTACTTC
>TRBV4-3|NA|TRBJ2-3|TRBD2
CASSQDATGLAGGGTDTQYF
TGCGCCAGCAGCCAAGATGCTACGGGACTAGCGGGGGGGGGCACAGATACGCAGTATTTT
>TRBV6-8|NA|TRBJ1-2|NA
CASSDVGGYTF
TGTGCCAGCAGTGATGTGGGAGGCTACACCTTC
>TRBV6-6|once|TRBJ1-5|NA
CASSYAGSGQPQHF
TGTGCCAGCAGTTACGCAGGGTCGGGGCAGCCCCAGCATTTT
>TRBV7-9|NA|TRBJ1-5|NA
CASSLSQVQGGNQPQHF
TGTGCCAGCAGTCTCTCACAGGTCCAGGGAGGCAATCAGCCCCAGCATTTT
>TRBV7-2|NA|TRBJ2-7|NA
CASSLVGWGDYEQYF
TGTGCCAGCAGCTTAGTTGGGTGGGGTGACTACGAGCAGTACTTC
>TRBV5-4|NA|TRBJ2-3|NA
CASSLRGGMTDTQYF
TGTGCCAGCAGCTTGCGAGGGGGGATGACAGATACGCAGTATTTT
>TRBV4-1|NA|TRBJ2-2|NA
CASSHPGEAGELFF
TGCGCCAGCAGCCACCCCGGGGAAGCCGGGGAGCTGTTTTTT
>TRBV19|NA|TRBJ1-1|TRBD1
CASRNRGTMNTEAFF
TGTGCCAGTAGAAACAGGGGGACTATGAACACTGAAGCTTTCTTT
>TRBV7-3|NA|TRBJ2-1|TRBD2
CASSPSGSSYNEQFF
TGTGCCAGCAGCCCTAGCGGGAGCTCCTACAATGAGCAGTTCTTC
>TRBV5-1|NA|TRBJ2-3|NA
CASSPGEGGPDTQYF
TGCGCCAGCAGCCCGGGGGAAGGGGGACCAGATACGCAGTATTTT
>TRBV7-2|NA|TRBJ2-3|TRBD2
CASSPPLAGLLRTDTQYF
TGTGCCAGCAGCCCACCTCTAGCGGGCCTTCTCCGCACAGATACGCAGTATTTT
>TRBV7-3|NA|TRBJ2-7|TRBD2
CASSPSGRASRSEYEQYF
TGTGCCAGCAGCCCCAGCGGGAGGGCTTCACGCAGCGAATACGAGCAGTACTTC
>TRBV27|NA|TRBJ2-7|TRBD2
CASSGGGRADSYEQYF
TGTGCCAGCAGTGGCGGCGGGAGGGCCGATTCCTACGAGCAGTACTTC
>TRBV5-1|NA|TRBJ1-2|NA
CASSLTPQPSYGYTF
TGCGCCAGCAGCTTGACCCCACAGCCTTCCTATGGCTACACCTTC
>TRBV18|NA|TRBJ1-5|NA
CASSHENQPQHF
TGTGCCAGCTCACACGAAAATCAGCCCCAGCATTTT
>TRBV4-2|NA|TRBJ2-7|NA
CASSQAGSPAVYEQYF
TGTGCCAGCAGCCAAGCTGGCTCACCAGCCGTCTACGAGCAGTACTTC
>TRBV11-2|NA|TRBJ2-7|NA
CASSLFRGLSYEQYF
TGTGCCAGCAGCTTATTTCGGGGCCTCTCCTACGAGCAGTACTTC
>TRBV27|NA|TRBJ1-2|TRBD1
CASSFSGTGYGYTF
TGTGCCAGCAGTTTTAGCGGGACAGGGTATGGCTACACCTTC
>TRBV21-1|NA|TRBJ2-3|NA
CASSSLAGGRTDTQYF
TGTGCCAGCAGCAGTTTAGCGGGAGGGAGGACAGATACGCAGTATTTT
>TRBV7-3|once|TRBJ2-7|TRBD2
CASSPVSGTSYEQYF
TGTGCCAGCAGTCCCGTTAGCGGGACCTCCTACGAGCAGTACTTC